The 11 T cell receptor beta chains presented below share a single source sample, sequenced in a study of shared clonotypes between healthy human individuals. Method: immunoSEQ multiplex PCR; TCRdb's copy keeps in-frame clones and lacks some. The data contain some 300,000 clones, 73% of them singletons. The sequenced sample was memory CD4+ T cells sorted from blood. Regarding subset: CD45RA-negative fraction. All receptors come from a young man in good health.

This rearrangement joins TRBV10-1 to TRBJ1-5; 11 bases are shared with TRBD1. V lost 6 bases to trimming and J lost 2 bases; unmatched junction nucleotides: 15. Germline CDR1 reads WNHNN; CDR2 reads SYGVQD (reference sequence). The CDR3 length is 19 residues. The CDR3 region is CASSSHSGTGGQGNQPQHF. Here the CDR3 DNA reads TGCGCCAGCAGCTCCCATTCCGGGACAGGGGGTCAGGGCAATCAGCCCCAGCATTTT.

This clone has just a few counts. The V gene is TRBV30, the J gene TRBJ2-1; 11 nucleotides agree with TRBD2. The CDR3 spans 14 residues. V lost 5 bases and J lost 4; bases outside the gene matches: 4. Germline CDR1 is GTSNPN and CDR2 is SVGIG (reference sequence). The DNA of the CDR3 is TGTGCCTGGGGCGGGACTAGCGGATACAATGAGCAGTTCTTC. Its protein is CAWGGTSGYNEQFF.

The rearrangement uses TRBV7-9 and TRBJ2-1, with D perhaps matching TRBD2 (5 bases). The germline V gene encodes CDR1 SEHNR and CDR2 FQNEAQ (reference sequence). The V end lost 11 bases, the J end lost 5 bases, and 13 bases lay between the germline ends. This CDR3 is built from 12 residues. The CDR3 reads CACSTTNNEQFF. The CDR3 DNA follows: TGTGCCTGCTCGACTACGAACAATGAGCAGTTCTTC.

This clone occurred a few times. The CDR3 DNA is TGTGCCAGCAGTTCCCTCCCGAGGCAGGGCAATGAGCAGTTCTTC. Translating gives CASSSLPRQGNEQFF. This chain joins TRBV28 and TRBJ2-1; possible D gene TRBD1, 5 bases. Trimming removed 4 bases from V and 6 bases from J, with 16 bases in between. CDR3 length: 15 residues. CDR1 and CDR2 (germline): MDHEN, SYDVKM. Looking up the rest from reference TRBV28 and TRBJ2-1 gives the full variable domain: DVKVTQSSRYLVKRTGEKVFLECVQDMDHENMFWYRQDPGLGLRLIYFSYDVKMKEKGDIPEGYSVSREKKERFSLILESASTNQTSMYLCASSSLPRQGNEQFFGPGTRLTVL.

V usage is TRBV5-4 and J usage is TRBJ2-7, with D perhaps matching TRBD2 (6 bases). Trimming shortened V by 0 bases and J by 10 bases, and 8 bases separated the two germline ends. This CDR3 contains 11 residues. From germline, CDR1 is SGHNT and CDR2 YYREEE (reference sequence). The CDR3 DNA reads TGTGCCAGCAGCTTGGGGGGGGATCAGTACTTC. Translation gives CASSLGGDQYF. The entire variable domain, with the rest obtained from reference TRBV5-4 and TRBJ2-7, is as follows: ETGVTQSPTHLIKTRGQQVTLRCSSQSGHNTVSWYQQALGQGPQFIFQYYREEENGRGNFPPRFSGLQFPNYSSELNVNALELDDSALYLCASSLGGDQYFGPGTRLTVT.

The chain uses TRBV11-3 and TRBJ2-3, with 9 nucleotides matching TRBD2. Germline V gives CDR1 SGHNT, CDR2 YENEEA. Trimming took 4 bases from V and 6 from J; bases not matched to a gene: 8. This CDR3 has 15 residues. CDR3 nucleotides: TGTGCCAGCAGCTCCCGGGTAGCGGGAGCGGATACGCAGTATTTT. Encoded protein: CASSSRVAGADTQYF. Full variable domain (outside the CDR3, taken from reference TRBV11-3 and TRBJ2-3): EAGVVQSPRYKIIEKKQPVAFWCNPISGHNTLYWYLQNLGQGPELLIRYENEEAVDDSQLPKDRFSAERLKGVDSTLKIQPAELGDSAVYLCASSSRVAGADTQYFGPGTRLTVL.

DNA for the CDR3: TGTGCCAGCAGCTGGGCGAATCAGGGGGGCTACGAGCAGTACTTC. Protein sequence: CASSWANQGGYEQYF. The chain links TRBV7-6 to TRBJ2-7, with D possibly matching TRBD1 (7 bases). The CDR3 is made up of 15 amino acids. From germline, CDR1 is SGHVS and CDR2 FNYEAQ. Between the trimmed V and J ends, which lost 4 bases and 3 bases, there was a span of 16 bases.

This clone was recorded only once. The CDR3 bases are TGTGCCAGCAGTTTGGAAGGTCCCGTCTCCGAGCAGTACTTC. It yields the protein CASSLEGPVSEQYF. This chain links TRBV27 with TRBJ2-7; no firm D call. The ends were cut back, 3 bases at V and 6 bases at J, with 15 bases in the middle. This CDR3 comprises 14 residues. The germline V gene encodes CDR1 MNHEY and CDR2 SMNVEV (reference sequence).

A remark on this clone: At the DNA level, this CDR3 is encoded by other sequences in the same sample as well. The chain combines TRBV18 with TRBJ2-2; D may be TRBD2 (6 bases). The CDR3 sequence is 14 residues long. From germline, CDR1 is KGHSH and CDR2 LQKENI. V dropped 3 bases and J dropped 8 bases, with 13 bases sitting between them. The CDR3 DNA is TGTGCCAGCTCACCGCAACGGGGGACGGGGGAGCTGTTTTTT. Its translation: CASSPQRGTGELFF.

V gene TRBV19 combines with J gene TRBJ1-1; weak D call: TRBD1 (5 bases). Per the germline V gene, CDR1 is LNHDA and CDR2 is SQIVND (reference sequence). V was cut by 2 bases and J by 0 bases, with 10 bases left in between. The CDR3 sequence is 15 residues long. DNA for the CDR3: TGTGCCAGTAGTATATTCCCGGGACTGAACACTGAAGCTTTCTTT. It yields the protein CASSIFPGLNTEAFF.

CDR3 loop: CASSPTGTGGNEQFF. In nucleotides, the CDR3 is TGTGCCAGCAGCCCCACCGGGACAGGGGGCAATGAGCAGTTCTTC. This chain connects TRBV7-3 to TRBJ2-1, with 11 bases that match TRBD1. The J segment lost 6 bases and the V segment lost 5 bases, leaving 6 bases of the junction unmatched. The CDR3 runs 15 residues. Germline V gives CDR1 SGHTA, CDR2 FQGTGA.